The T cell receptor beta chain under discussion was sequenced for a study of blood T cell repertoires in COVID-19. Study as a whole: The United States, Italy and Spain supplied acute and convalescent COVID-19 samples. In each case, the material was cDNA or gDNA derived from T cells, B-cell-depleted T cells, or PBMCs.

Looked up from germline, CDR1 is MDHEN and CDR2 is SYDVKM. The CDR3 has 14 amino acids. With V trimmed by 5 bases and J by 5 bases, 8 bases remained unmatched. Allocation to cohorts depended on clinical history reported by the participants. The data were produced by immunoSEQ multiplex PCR, yet TCRdb's version contains in-frame clones alone and is incomplete. The repertoire holds 200,000 to 250,000 clones, with over 80% as singletons. The chain uses TRBV28 and TRBJ2-5; TRBD2 aligns across 7 bases. The receptor was derived from a man aged 25 to 45 who had recovered from COVID-19. Sequenced sample: PBMCs or T cells enriched from blood (not recorded which). As DNA, the CDR3 is TGTGCCAGCAGTGAGGCGGGAGTCGAGGAGACCCAGTACTTC. It translates to CASSEAGVEETQYF. Full variable domain (outside the CDR3, taken from reference TRBV28 and TRBJ2-5): DVKVTQSSRYLVKRTGEKVFLECVQDMDHENMFWYRQDPGLGLRLIYFSYDVKMKEKGDIPEGYSVSREKKERFSLILESASTNQTSMYLCASSEAGVEETQYFGPGTRLLVL.